This note documents a single TCR beta chain sequence. Under the authors' procedure: Reference gene primer amplification in the assay estimated nucleated cell counts. Assay used: immunoSEQ multiplex PCR; TCRdb lists only in-frame clones, some missing. V and J calls and clone size are as listed in that table; D and trimming were resolved from the DNA. The table has fewer than 150,000 clones, approximately 84% seen once. This sample is part of a study of blood T cell repertoires in COVID-19. Study in general: From the United States, Italy and Spain came samples of acute and convalescent COVID-19. PBMCs, B-cell-depleted T cells, or T cells provided the cDNA or gDNA that made up the material.

The sequence derives from a woman between 50 and 59 years old who had recovered from COVID-19. The specimen was peripheral blood.

CDR3 bases: TGCAGCGTTGAGGGACAGGCAGGAGAGCAGTACTTC. This sequence encodes CSVEGQAGEQYF. V is TRBV29-1 and J is TRBJ2-7, with 8 bases identical to TRBD1. The germline V gene encodes CDR1 SQVTM and CDR2 ANQGSEA. Unmatched junction bases numbered 5, after V lost 3 bases and J lost 7 bases. The CDR3 is 12 residues long.